The present entry profiles one T cell receptor (beta chain) with its context. What it binds is not known. Generated by immunoSEQ multiplex PCR, the TCRdb table keeps only in-frame clones and is missing some. The table has about 110,000 clones, around 94% seen once. The sample originates from a study of graft-versus-host responses after intestinal transplantation. The overall study: Induction using anti-thymocyte globulin, followed by tacrolimus and steroids for 2 to 4 years, was given to all recipients. Study-wide results and caveats: Individuals who had graft-donor T cell macrochimerism had allografts that showed high graft-versus-host to host-versus-graft clonal ratios.

This sequence originates from a human donor who was the organ donor for an intestinal transplant. The sample here was unstimulated CD4+ T cells sorted from spleen or lymph node cells, taken before transplant.

The CDR3 coding sequence is TGTGCCAGCAGTTTATGGCCACCGAGCAATCAGCCCCAGCATTTT. Protein sequence: CASSLWPPSNQPQHF. The rearrangement uses TRBV28 and TRBJ1-5; the D is unclear. CDR1 is MDHEN, CDR2 SYDVKM, per germline. V was pared by 0 bases and J by 1 base, with 7 bases between. The CDR3 sequence is 15 residues long. Combining the CDR3 with reference TRBV28 and TRBJ1-5 gives the whole variable domain DVKVTQSSRYLVKRTGEKVFLECVQDMDHENMFWYRQDPGLGLRLIYFSYDVKMKEKGDIPEGYSVSREKKERFSLILESASTNQTSMYLCASSLWPPSNQPQHFGDGTRLSIL.